A selection of T cell receptor beta chains follows, all from one sample in a study of T-cell reconstitution after alpha-beta-depleted transplantation in children. TCRdb processed the PCR reads anew with MiXCR; each CDR3 protein has one entry. The sample yields 450,000 to 500,000 distinct CDR3 sequences, roughly an eighth seen once. The specimen was PBMCs from the stem cell graft donor, collected from the stem cell graft. These receptors came from a human donor who donated a stem cell graft to a child with combined immunodeficiency. CDR3s include the opening cysteine and the closing phenylalanine or tryptophan. Fields, in order: CDR3 DNA, CDR3 protein, D gene, V gene, clone size, J gene. The D gene is left open where the match is weak. Clone sizes are given selectively: once, few, many, or a class where the clone is expanded.

CDR3 DNA: TGTGCCAGCTCACCCGATACAGGGGAAAAACTGTTTTTT
CDR3 protein: CASSPDTGEKLFF
D gene: NA
V gene: TRBV18
clone size: NA
J gene: TRBJ1-4

CDR3 DNA: TGTGCCAGCAGTCCAGAGCGGGGGGTCACCGGGGAGCTGTTTTTT
CDR3 protein: CASSPERGVTGELFF
D gene: TRBD2
V gene: TRBV12-3/TRBV12-4
clone size: NA
J gene: TRBJ2-2

CDR3 DNA: TGCGCCAGCAGCTTGGCGGACGGTACTTATGGGAACATTCAGTACTTC
CDR3 protein: CASSLADGTYGNIQYF
D gene: NA
V gene: TRBV5-1
clone size: few
J gene: TRBJ2-4

CDR3 DNA: TGTGCCAGCAGTACTAGCGGGGGGCCGGGGGATACGCAGTATTTT
CDR3 protein: CASSTSGGPGDTQYF
D gene: TRBD2
V gene: TRBV6-5
clone size: few
J gene: TRBJ2-3

CDR3 DNA: TGTGCCAGCAGCCGGGGGGCTAATGAGCAGTTCTTC
CDR3 protein: CASSRGANEQFF
D gene: NA
V gene: TRBV7-9
clone size: once
J gene: TRBJ2-1

CDR3 DNA: TGTGCCAGCAGCTCCCCGGTCCGGGGGAGCACAGATACGCAGTATTTT
CDR3 protein: CASSSPVRGSTDTQYF
D gene: NA
V gene: TRBV11-1
clone size: NA
J gene: TRBJ2-3

CDR3 DNA: TGTGCCAGCAGGGACCGGGACCGAGAGTATTTT
CDR3 protein: CASRDRDREYF
D gene: NA
V gene: TRBV28
clone size: NA
J gene: TRBJ2-3

CDR3 DNA: TGTGCCAGCAGTTCCCGTCTGGGTAACCTGCCCCACAATGAGCAGTTCTTC
CDR3 protein: CASSSRLGNLPHNEQFF
D gene: NA
V gene: TRBV12-3/TRBV12-4
clone size: few
J gene: TRBJ2-1

CDR3 DNA: TGCAGCGTTGTTCCAGGGGGCGTATCAAACACCGGGGAGCTGTTTTTT
CDR3 protein: CSVVPGGVSNTGELFF
D gene: TRBD1
V gene: TRBV29-1
clone size: many
J gene: TRBJ2-2

CDR3 DNA: TGTGCCAGCAGCGCAGGGGGCCGAGCACCCCTCCACTTT
CDR3 protein: CASSAGGRAPLHF
D gene: TRBD1
V gene: TRBV9
clone size: NA
J gene: TRBJ1-6

CDR3 DNA: TGTGCCAGCAGCCGAATATTAGCGGGGGGCGCCACAGATACGCAGTATTTT
CDR3 protein: CASSRILAGGATDTQYF
D gene: TRBD2
V gene: TRBV5-5
clone size: few
J gene: TRBJ2-3

CDR3 DNA: TGTGCCAGCAGCAAGCGGACAGGGCAGGATGGCTACACCTTC
CDR3 protein: CASSKRTGQDGYTF
D gene: TRBD1
V gene: TRBV14
clone size: few
J gene: TRBJ1-2

CDR3 DNA: TGTGCTAGTTCCCTAGCGGCTACAATCAATGAGCAGTTCTTC
CDR3 protein: CASSLAATINEQFF
D gene: TRBD2
V gene: TRBV12-5
clone size: few
J gene: TRBJ2-1

CDR3 DNA: TGTGCCAGCAGCCGTCGAGGGGGGGGACCCAATGAGCAGTTCTTC
CDR3 protein: CASSRRGGGPNEQFF
D gene: NA
V gene: TRBV4-2
clone size: few
J gene: TRBJ2-1

CDR3 DNA: TGCGCCAGCAGCACGACAGGGGGCGCGGTCGGGGAGCTGTTTTTT
CDR3 protein: CASSTTGGAVGELFF
D gene: TRBD1
V gene: TRBV5-1
clone size: many
J gene: TRBJ2-2

CDR3 DNA: TGCGCCAGCACCCCGGGACTAGCGGGCGATGAGCAGTTCTTC
CDR3 protein: CASTPGLAGDEQFF
D gene: TRBD2
V gene: TRBV5-1
clone size: many
J gene: TRBJ2-1

CDR3 DNA: TGCAGCGTGATGCCGCGACAGGGGTACAATGAGCAGTTCTTC
CDR3 protein: CSVMPRQGYNEQFF
D gene: TRBD1
V gene: TRBV29-1
clone size: NA
J gene: TRBJ2-1

CDR3 DNA: TGTGCCACCAGCAGTTGGGGGGGAGTAGGGGAGACCCAGTACTTC
CDR3 protein: CATSSWGGVGETQYF
D gene: TRBD2
V gene: TRBV15
clone size: NA
J gene: TRBJ2-5

CDR3 DNA: TGCGCCAGCAGCCAACCCGGGACTCCCGAAGCTTTCTTT
CDR3 protein: CASSQPGTPEAFF
D gene: NA
V gene: TRBV4-1
clone size: many
J gene: TRBJ1-1

CDR3 DNA: TGCGCCAGCAGCTTGCCCGAGAGCACTGAAGCTTTCTTT
CDR3 protein: CASSLPESTEAFF
D gene: NA
V gene: TRBV5-1
clone size: NA
J gene: TRBJ1-1

CDR3 DNA: TGCAGTGCTAGCCTTCTCTCCGGGGGTGGGCACTTTGGCTACACCTTC
CDR3 protein: CSASLLSGGGHFGYTF
D gene: NA
V gene: TRBV20-1
clone size: many
J gene: TRBJ1-2

CDR3 DNA: TGTGCCAGCAGTTCCTATGGGTCAGAGTATACCCTGATGCTCATTCAGTACTTC
CDR3 protein: CASSSYGSEYTLMLIQYF
D gene: NA
V gene: TRBV6-5
clone size: many
J gene: TRBJ2-4

CDR3 DNA: TGTGCCAGCAAAGAGGATCGGATAGTGGGGTACAATGAGCAGTTCTTC
CDR3 protein: CASKEDRIVGYNEQFF
D gene: NA
V gene: TRBV12-3/TRBV12-4
clone size: NA
J gene: TRBJ2-1

CDR3 DNA: TGTGCCAGCAGCCAAGGGGCTTACAATGAGCAGTTCTTC
CDR3 protein: CASSQGAYNEQFF
D gene: NA
V gene: TRBV3-1
clone size: NA
J gene: TRBJ2-1

CDR3 DNA: TGCGCCAGCAGCCCACTAGCGAGAACGCCCGGGGAGCTGTTTTTT
CDR3 protein: CASSPLARTPGELFF
D gene: TRBD2
V gene: TRBV4-3
clone size: NA
J gene: TRBJ2-2

CDR3 DNA: TGTGCCAGCAGCTTGGTTGGACGGACGAGGGATACGCAGTATTTT
CDR3 protein: CASSLVGRTRDTQYF
D gene: NA
V gene: TRBV5-6
clone size: many
J gene: TRBJ2-3

CDR3 DNA: TGTGCCAGCAGCTTGGCCGGCACCGGGAAGGACTATGGCTACACCTTC
CDR3 protein: CASSLAGTGKDYGYTF
D gene: NA
V gene: TRBV5-6
clone size: NA
J gene: TRBJ1-2

CDR3 DNA: TGTGCCAGCAGTTCCTTGACAGGGCCTAATTCACCCCTCCACTTT
CDR3 protein: CASSSLTGPNSPLHF
D gene: TRBD1
V gene: TRBV6-5
clone size: few
J gene: TRBJ1-6

CDR3 DNA: TGTGCCAGCAGTTACACCACAGGGTATGGCTACACCTTC
CDR3 protein: CASSYTTGYGYTF
D gene: NA
V gene: TRBV6-5
clone size: NA
J gene: TRBJ1-2

CDR3 DNA: TGTGCCAGCAGCGTGTGGAACACCGGGGAGCTGTTTTTT
CDR3 protein: CASSVWNTGELFF
D gene: NA
V gene: TRBV9
clone size: few
J gene: TRBJ2-2

CDR3 DNA: TGCGCCAGCAGCTTGGTCTTCGGGGGAGGAGAGACCCAGTACTTC
CDR3 protein: CASSLVFGGGETQYF
D gene: NA
V gene: TRBV5-1
clone size: many
J gene: TRBJ2-5

CDR3 DNA: TGTGCCAGCAGCTTAGACGAGCCGGGCGAGCAGTTCTTC
CDR3 protein: CASSLDEPGEQFF
D gene: NA
V gene: TRBV7-6
clone size: NA
J gene: TRBJ2-1

CDR3 DNA: TGTGCCAGCAGTCCCTCTCCAGACCCCGGTACGCAGTATTTT
CDR3 protein: CASSPSPDPGTQYF
D gene: NA
V gene: TRBV6-1
clone size: many
J gene: TRBJ2-3

CDR3 DNA: TGTGCCAGCAGCTTTAGCGAACTGTCCTACGAGCAGTACTTC
CDR3 protein: CASSFSELSYEQYF
D gene: NA
V gene: TRBV7-9
clone size: NA
J gene: TRBJ2-7

CDR3 DNA: TGTGCCAGCAGCCCTAACCCCGGACTAGCGACTTACAATGAGCAGTTCTTC
CDR3 protein: CASSPNPGLATYNEQFF
D gene: TRBD2
V gene: TRBV7-2
clone size: NA
J gene: TRBJ2-1

CDR3 DNA: TGTGCCACCAGCAGAGGCCGGGACAGGGGTTATGAGCAGTTCTTC
CDR3 protein: CATSRGRDRGYEQFF
D gene: TRBD1
V gene: TRBV15
clone size: many
J gene: TRBJ2-1

CDR3 DNA: TGTGCCAGCAGTTACGGACAGGGGGTCAACACCGGGGAGCTGTTTTTT
CDR3 protein: CASSYGQGVNTGELFF
D gene: TRBD1
V gene: TRBV6-5
clone size: few
J gene: TRBJ2-2

CDR3 DNA: TGTGCCAGCAGCTTTAACGGGGGGGCCCGGACCGGGGAGCTGTTTTTT
CDR3 protein: CASSFNGGARTGELFF
D gene: TRBD2
V gene: TRBV7-2
clone size: many
J gene: TRBJ2-2

CDR3 DNA: TGCAGCGCCAACAGGGGAGGGGGCTCCTACGAGCAGTACTTC
CDR3 protein: CSANRGGGSYEQYF
D gene: NA
V gene: TRBV29-1
clone size: many
J gene: TRBJ2-7

CDR3 DNA: TGTGCCAGCAGTTACGGTGGGATCCTCGGAGATACGCAGTATTTT
CDR3 protein: CASSYGGILGDTQYF
D gene: NA
V gene: TRBV6-2/TRBV6-3
clone size: NA
J gene: TRBJ2-3

CDR3 DNA: TGTGCCAGCAGCAAACAGGGACCGGAGACCCAGTACTTC
CDR3 protein: CASSKQGPETQYF
D gene: NA
V gene: TRBV21-1
clone size: many
J gene: TRBJ2-5

CDR3 DNA: TGTGCCAGCAGTTTATCACAGGGGGCCTACAATGAGCAGTTCTTC
CDR3 protein: CASSLSQGAYNEQFF
D gene: TRBD1
V gene: TRBV27
clone size: few
J gene: TRBJ2-1

CDR3 DNA: TGCAGTGCTAGATTCCGTGAGGGAGACGAGCAGTACTTC
CDR3 protein: CSARFREGDEQYF
D gene: NA
V gene: TRBV20-1
clone size: many
J gene: TRBJ2-7

CDR3 DNA: TGCGCCAGCAGCTTGGACGGGGTCCTCTCTGGAAACACCATATATTTT
CDR3 protein: CASSLDGVLSGNTIYF
D gene: NA
V gene: TRBV5-1
clone size: NA
J gene: TRBJ1-3

CDR3 DNA: TGTGCCAGCAGCTCCAACAGGTACAATGAGCAGTTCTTC
CDR3 protein: CASSSNRYNEQFF
D gene: NA
V gene: TRBV11-1
clone size: few
J gene: TRBJ2-1

CDR3 DNA: TGTGCCAGCAGCCCAGGGGCTAGCGGGAGGCGGGGAGAGACCCAGTACTTC
CDR3 protein: CASSPGASGRRGETQYF
D gene: TRBD2
V gene: TRBV7-8
clone size: NA
J gene: TRBJ2-5

CDR3 DNA: TGCGCCAGCAGCCAAGATAGACACGACAATGAGCAGTTCTTC
CDR3 protein: CASSQDRHDNEQFF
D gene: NA
V gene: TRBV4-3
clone size: NA
J gene: TRBJ2-1

CDR3 DNA: TGTGCCACCAGTGATTTGCCGCTGGCGGGAGGGAACACCGGGGAGCTGTTTTTT
CDR3 protein: CATSDLPLAGGNTGELFF
D gene: TRBD2
V gene: TRBV24-1
clone size: NA
J gene: TRBJ2-2

CDR3 DNA: TGTGCCAGCACCAACCGAGGACTGAATGAGCAGTTCTTC
CDR3 protein: CASTNRGLNEQFF
D gene: NA
V gene: TRBV11-1
clone size: few
J gene: TRBJ2-1

CDR3 DNA: TGTGCCAGCATCGCCGAGGAGGGACTAGCGGCCTGGGGGGGGGAGCTGTTTTTT
CDR3 protein: CASIAEEGLAAWGGELFF
D gene: NA
V gene: TRBV21-1
clone size: few
J gene: TRBJ2-2

CDR3 DNA: TGTGCCAGCAGCGTAGCAGTGGTCAGGAACACCGGGGAGCTGTTTTTT
CDR3 protein: CASSVAVVRNTGELFF
D gene: NA
V gene: TRBV9
clone size: many
J gene: TRBJ2-2